This T cell receptor (beta chain) was sequenced for a study of CD8 T cells in Susac syndrome. CDR3 length: 15 amino acids. Looked up from germline, CDR1 is MGHRA and CDR2 is YSYEKL. J gave up 2 bases and V 3 bases, and 6 bases lay outside the gene matches. Reverse transcription of 0.5 to 1 ug RNA was performed with random hexamers. Each CDR3 protein gets one entry after TCRdb re-called the immunoSEQ multiplex PCR reads with MiXCR. The table lists some 77,000 distinct CDR3 sequences, 93% of them singletons. Sequencing of TCR beta covered CD8+ and CD4+ T cells obtained from blood. The chain carries TRBV4-1 and TRBJ1-2; 7 bases match TRBD1. What was sequenced was CD4+ T cells from PBMCs. The clonotype comes from a human donor with Susac syndrome. The CDR3 protein is CASSQQTGQNYGYTF. CDR3 nucleotide sequence: TGCGCCAGCAGCCAGCAAACGGGACAGAACTATGGCTACACCTTC.